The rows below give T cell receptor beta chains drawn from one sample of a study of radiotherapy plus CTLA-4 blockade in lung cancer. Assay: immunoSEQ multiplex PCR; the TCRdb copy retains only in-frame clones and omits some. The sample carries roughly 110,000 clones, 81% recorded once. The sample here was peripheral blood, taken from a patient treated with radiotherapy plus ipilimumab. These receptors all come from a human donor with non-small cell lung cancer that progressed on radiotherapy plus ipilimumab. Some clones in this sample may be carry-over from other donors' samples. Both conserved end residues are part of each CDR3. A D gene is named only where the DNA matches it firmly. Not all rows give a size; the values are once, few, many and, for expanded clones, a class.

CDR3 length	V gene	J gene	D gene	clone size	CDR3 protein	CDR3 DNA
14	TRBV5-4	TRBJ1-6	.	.	CASSLKGSNSPLHF	TGTGCCAGCAGCTTAAAGGGGTCCAATTCACCCCTCCACTTT
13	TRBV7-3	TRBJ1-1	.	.	CASSIQENTEAFF	TGTGCCAGCAGTATTCAGGAGAACACTGAAGCTTTCTTT
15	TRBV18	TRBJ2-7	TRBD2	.	CASSPLGQRGDEQYF	TGTGCCAGCTCACCCTTGGGGCAGCGGGGTGACGAGCAGTACTTC
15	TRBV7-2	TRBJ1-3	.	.	CASSFRGGAGNTIYF	TGTGCCAGCAGCTTCAGGGGTGGTGCTGGAAACACCATATATTTT
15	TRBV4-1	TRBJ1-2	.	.	CASRIGQSRIYGYTF	TGCGCCAGCAGGATTGGACAGAGCCGCATCTATGGCTACACCTTC
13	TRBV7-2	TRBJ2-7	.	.	CASSQGQTYEQYF	TGTGCCAGCAGCCAAGGACAGACCTACGAGCAGTACTTC
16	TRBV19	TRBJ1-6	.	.	CASSITGSSYNSPLHF	TGTGCCAGTAGTATTACAGGGAGCTCCTATAATTCACCCCTCCACTTT
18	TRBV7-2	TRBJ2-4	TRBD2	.	CASSPRTSGEAIQNIQYF	TGTGCCAGCAGCCCGCGGACTAGCGGGGAAGCTATCCAAAACATTCAGTACTTC
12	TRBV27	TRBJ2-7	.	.	CASSPGPNEQYF	TGTGCCAGCAGTCCCGGACCGAACGAGCAGTACTTC
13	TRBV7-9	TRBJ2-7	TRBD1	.	CASSGQGVYEQYF	TGTGCCAGCAGCGGTCAGGGGGTCTACGAGCAGTACTTC
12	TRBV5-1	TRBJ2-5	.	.	CASSTPGPESHF	TGCGCCAGCAGCACTCCGGGACCCGAGTCCCACTTC
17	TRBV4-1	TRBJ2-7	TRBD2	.	CASTSGGLAGVNYEQYF	TGCGCCAGCACCTCTGGGGGACTAGCGGGGGTTAACTACGAGCAGTACTTC
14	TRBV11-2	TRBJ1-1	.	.	CVSSLVGTDTEAFF	TGTGTCAGCAGCTTGGTGGGAACAGACACTGAAGCTTTCTTT
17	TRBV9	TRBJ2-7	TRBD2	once	CASSVGGAGGLTYEQYF	TGTGCCAGCAGCGTAGGGGGAGCGGGGGGACTAACCTACGAGCAGTACTTC
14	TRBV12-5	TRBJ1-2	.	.	CASGLGEDDYGYTF	TGTGCTAGTGGTTTGGGGGAAGACGACTATGGCTACACCTTC
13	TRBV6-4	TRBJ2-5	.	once	CASSDSFGGTQYF	TGTGCCAGCAGTGACTCTTTTGGGGGGACCCAGTACTTC
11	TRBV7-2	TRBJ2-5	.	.	CASSLSGTQYF	TGTGCCAGCAGCTTATCCGGGACCCAGTACTTC
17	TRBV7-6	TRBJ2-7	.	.	CASSLEFPGALSYEQYF	TGTGCCAGCAGCTTAGAATTCCCCGGGGCTCTCTCCTACGAGCAGTACTTC
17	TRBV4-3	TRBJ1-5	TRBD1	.	CASSQDGRGGSNQPQHF	TGCGCCAGCAGCCAAGACGGCAGGGGGGGTAGCAATCAGCCCCAGCATTTT
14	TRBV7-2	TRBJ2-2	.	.	CASSLQPFTGELFF	TGTGCCAGCAGCTTGCAGCCTTTTACCGGGGAGCTGTTTTTT
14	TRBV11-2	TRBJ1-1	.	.	CASSLWAENTEAFF	TGTGCCAGCAGCTTATGGGCAGAGAACACTGAAGCTTTCTTT
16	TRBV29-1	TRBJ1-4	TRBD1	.	CSVARTGGVIKEKLFF	TGCAGCGTTGCGAGGACAGGGGGAGTTATAAAGGAAAAACTGTTTTTT
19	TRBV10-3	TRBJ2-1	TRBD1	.	CAISGSRDRDLLQPNEQFF	TGTGCCATCAGTGGGTCCCGGGACAGGGATCTACTACAACCAAATGAGCAGTTCTTC
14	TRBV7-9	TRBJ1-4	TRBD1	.	CASSPTGGGEKLFF	TGTGCCAGCAGCCCTACAGGGGGCGGTGAAAAACTGTTTTTT
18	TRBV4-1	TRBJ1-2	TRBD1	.	CASSLNSLRTGGFDGYTF	TGCGCCAGCAGCCTAAACAGCCTCAGGACAGGGGGCTTCGATGGCTACACCTTC
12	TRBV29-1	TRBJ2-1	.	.	CSVEETVNEQFF	TGCAGCGTTGAAGAAACAGTCAATGAGCAGTTCTTC
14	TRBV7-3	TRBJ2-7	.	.	CASSPGGRSHEQYF	TGTGCCAGCAGTCCCGGGGGCAGGTCCCACGAGCAGTACTTC
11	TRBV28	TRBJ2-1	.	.	CASSHHGEQFF	TGTGCCAGCAGTCACCACGGGGAGCAGTTCTTC
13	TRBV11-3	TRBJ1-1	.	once	CASSLDSVTEAFF	TGTGCCAGCAGCTTAGACAGCGTCACTGAAGCTTTCTTT
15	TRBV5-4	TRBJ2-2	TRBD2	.	CASGSGGFNTGELFF	TGTGCCAGCGGAAGCGGGGGCTTTAACACCGGGGAGCTGTTTTTT
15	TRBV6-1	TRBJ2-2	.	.	CASSSQVAGTGELFF	TGTGCCAGCAGTTCACAGGTGGCTGGCACCGGGGAGCTGTTTTTT
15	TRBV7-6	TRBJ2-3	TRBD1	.	CASSSLTGARDTQYF	TGTGCCAGCAGCTCGTTGACAGGGGCCAGAGATACGCAGTATTTT
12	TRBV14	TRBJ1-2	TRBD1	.	CASSPGQGGYTF	TGTGCCAGCAGCCCGGGACAGGGTGGCTACACCTTC
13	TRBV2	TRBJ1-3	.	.	CASTRDLGNTIYF	TGTGCCAGCACTAGGGACCTCGGAAACACCATATATTTT
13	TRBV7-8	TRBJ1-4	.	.	CASSFVPEEKLFF	TGTGCCAGCAGCTTCGTACCCGAGGAAAAACTGTTTTTT
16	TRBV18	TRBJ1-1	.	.	CASSPWEGQWNTEAFF	TGTGCCAGCTCACCATGGGAAGGGCAGTGGAACACTGAAGCTTTCTTT
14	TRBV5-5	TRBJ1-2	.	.	CASSLASGTDGYTF	TGTGCCAGCAGCTTGGCCAGCGGGACGGATGGCTACACCTTC
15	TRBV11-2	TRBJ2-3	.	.	CASSQRSGGTDTQYF	TGTGCCAGCAGCCAAAGGTCTGGCGGCACAGATACGCAGTATTTT
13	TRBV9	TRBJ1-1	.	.	CASSVMANTEAFF	TGTGCCAGCAGCGTAATGGCGAACACTGAAGCTTTCTTT
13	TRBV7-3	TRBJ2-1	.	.	CASSPYPYNEQFF	TGTGCCAGCAGCCCCTATCCCTACAATGAGCAGTTCTTC
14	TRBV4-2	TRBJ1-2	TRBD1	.	CASSSSDRAHGYTF	TGTGCCAGCAGCTCATCGGACAGGGCCCATGGCTACACCTTC
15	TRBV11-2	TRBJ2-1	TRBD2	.	CASSRGLAAYNEQFF	TGTGCCAGCAGCCGGGGACTAGCGGCTTACAATGAGCAGTTCTTC
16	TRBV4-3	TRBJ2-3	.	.	CASSQGADPSTDTQYF	TGCGCCAGCAGCCAAGGGGCCGACCCAAGCACAGATACGCAGTATTTT
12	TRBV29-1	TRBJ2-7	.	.	CSVGVGVYEQYF	TGCAGCGTGGGTGTCGGTGTCTACGAGCAGTACTTC
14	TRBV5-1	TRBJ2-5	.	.	CASSRRTLQETQYF	TGCGCCAGCAGCCGCCGGACACTCCAAGAGACCCAGTACTTC
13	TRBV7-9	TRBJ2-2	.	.	CASSLNIAGELFF	TGTGCCAGCAGCTTAAACATCGCTGGGGAGCTGTTTTTT
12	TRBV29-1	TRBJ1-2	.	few	CSVGEGFYGYTF	TGCAGCGTTGGTGAAGGGTTCTATGGCTACACCTTC
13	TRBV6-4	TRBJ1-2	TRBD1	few	CASRTGTGGGYTF	TGTGCCAGCAGAACCGGGACAGGAGGCGGCTACACCTTC
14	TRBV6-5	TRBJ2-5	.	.	CASSYSPGGETQYF	TGTGCCAGCAGTTACTCCCCCGGGGGCGAGACCCAGTACTTC
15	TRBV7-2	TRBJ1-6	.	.	CASSYQRGYNSPLHF	TGTGCCAGCAGCTACCAGAGAGGTTATAATTCACCCCTCCACTTT
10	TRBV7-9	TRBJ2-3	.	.	CATYIAPPYF	TGTGCCACCTACATTGCGCCTCCGTATTTT
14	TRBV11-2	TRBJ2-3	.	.	CASSLGSSADTQYF	TGTGCCAGCAGCTTAGGCTCGTCGGCAGATACGCAGTATTTT
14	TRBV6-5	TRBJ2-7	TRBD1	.	CASSNPDRGYEQYF	TGTGCCAGCAGTAACCCGGACAGGGGCTACGAGCAGTACTTC
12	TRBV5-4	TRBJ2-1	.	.	CASSPGYNEQFF	TGTGCCAGCAGCCCCGGATACAATGAGCAGTTCTTC
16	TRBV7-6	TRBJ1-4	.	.	CASSLAQGATNEKLFF	TGTGCCAGCAGCTTAGCCCAGGGTGCAACTAATGAAAAACTGTTTTTT